Shown below are 13 T cell receptor beta chains from a single sample sequenced in a study of blood T cell repertoires in COVID-19. Profiled with immunoSEQ multiplex PCR; TCRdb holds only in-frame clones, not every one. The sample has over 400,000 clones, roughly nine tenths seen once. What was sequenced was peripheral blood. All receptors derive from a woman aged 50 to 60 with COVID-19, enrolled during active disease.

The chain couples TRBV7-2 to TRBJ2-4, with D perhaps TRBD1 (6 bases). Germline CDR1 is SGHTA and CDR2 is FQGNSA. The CDR3 is made up of 14 amino acids. V gave up 7 bases and J gave up 10 bases, with 20 bases separating them. The CDR3 DNA follows: TGTGCCAGCACCCCAAGCAGGGGTTCAAGGATTCAGTACTTC. This sequence encodes CASTPSRGSRIQYF.

The rearrangement links TRBV7-2 to TRBJ2-1; 9 bases align to TRBD2. V lost 2 bases to trimming and J lost 6 bases; unmatched junction nucleotides: 5. The germline CDR1 and CDR2 sequences are SGHTA and FQGNSA. The CDR3 is 15 residues long. The CDR3 DNA reads as TGTGCCAGCAGCTTAAGCGGGGGGACGTTCAATGAGCAGTTCTTC. It encodes CASSLSGGTFNEQFF.

The gene calls are TRBV15 and TRBJ1-3; D is unresolved. Trimming cost V 0 bases and J 3 bases, with 9 bases left between them. This CDR3 comprises 15 residues. CDR1 is LNHNV and CDR2 is YYDKDF in the germline V gene (reference sequence). CDR3 sequence (DNA): TGTGCCACCAGCAGAGATGGGAGCCTTGGAAACACCATATATTTT. This encodes CATSRDGSLGNTIYF.

This clone has more than one count but fewer than ten. This rearrangement joins TRBV7-6 to TRBJ1-1; TRBD1 matches at 9 bases. The CDR3 spans 15 residues. After removal of 2 bases from V and 4 bases from J, the junction contained 5 bases not matched to a gene. CDR1 is SGHVS, CDR2 FNYEAQ, per germline. DNA for the CDR3: TGTGCCAGCAGCTTATCGGACAGGGGTGGCACTGAAGCTTTCTTT. Residues: CASSLSDRGGTEAFF.

This clone was found a few times. The genes are TRBV18 and TRBJ2-3; 7 nucleotides line up with TRBD1. The germline V gene encodes CDR1 KGHSH and CDR2 LQKENI. The CDR3 loop spans 16 amino acids. Germline trimming cut 5 bases from V and 0 bases from J; bases unmatched to any gene: 8. CDR3 nucleotide sequence: TGTGCCAGCTCAGCGATCGGGACAGCTAGCACAGATACGCAGTATTTT. Its translation is CASSAIGTASTDTQYF.

The chain combines TRBV5-6 with TRBJ1-2; D is uncertain. Germline CDR1 SGHDT, CDR2 YYEEEE. CDR3 length: 12 residues. Trimming removed 4 bases from V and 8 bases from J, with 12 bases in between. The CDR3 loop is CASSSRTGGYTF. The CDR3, as DNA: TGTGCCAGCAGCAGCCGGACGGGGGGCTACACCTTC. The full variable domain, completed using reference TRBV5-6 and TRBJ1-2, is DAGVTQSPTHLIKTRGQQVTLRCSPKSGHDTVSWYQQALGQGPQFIFQYYEEEERQRGNFPDRFSGHQFPNYSSELNVNALLLGDSALYLCASSSRTGGYTFGSGTRLTVV.

This sequence joins TRBV10-3 and TRBJ2-3, with D possibly TRBD2 on 5 matching bases. The V end lost 4 bases, the J end lost 3 bases, and 11 bases lay between the germline ends. The CDR3 totals 14 residues. The V gene's germline CDR1 is ENHRY and CDR2 SYGVKD. The CDR3 protein is CAISGGLATDTQYF. The CDR3 DNA reads TGTGCCATCAGTGGGGGTCTAGCTACAGATACGCAGTATTTT.

The rearrangement uses TRBV24-1 and TRBJ2-5; unclear D gene. The CDR3 has 13 amino acids. V was pared by 11 bases and J by 3 bases, with 15 bases between. Germline V gene lookup returns CDR1 KGHDR and CDR2 SFDVKD. The CDR3 nucleotides read TGTGCCATCTCGCCCGACGGAGAAGAGACCCAGTACTTC. It encodes CAISPDGEETQYF.

The V and J genes are TRBV6-6 and TRBJ2-6; TRBD1 might be the D (5 bases). Germline CDR1 is MNHNY and CDR2 is SVGAGI (reference sequence). This CDR3 contains 15 residues. Trimming removed 6 bases at V and 1 base at J, with 10 bases between. CDR3 region: CASSPRASGANVLTF. For the CDR3, the DNA is TGTGCCAGCAGCCCCAGGGCGTCTGGGGCCAACGTCCTGACTTTC.

V usage is TRBV7-8 and J usage is TRBJ1-2, with D hard to call. Per germline, CDR1 SGHVS and CDR2 FQNEAQ. The CDR3 length is 15 residues. Trimming stripped 5 bases from V and 0 bases from J, with 13 bases between. The CDR3 DNA sequence: TGTGCCAGCAGCCGCGAGGCGCGACCTAACTATGGCTACACCTTC. It codes for CASSREARPNYGYTF.

This clone was found once. The CDR3 sequence is CASSIGGGFVAGELFF. The CDR3 bases are TGTGCCAGTAGTATAGGCGGGGGGTTTGTGGCCGGGGAGCTGTTTTTT. This sequence joins TRBV19 and TRBJ2-2, with TRBD2 identical over 8 bases. Per the germline V gene, CDR1 is LNHDA and CDR2 is SQIVND (reference sequence). The trim removed 1 base at V and 6 bases at J, leaving 7 bases unmatched. The CDR3 sequence is 16 residues long. Variable domain in full (rest from reference TRBV19 and TRBJ2-2): DGGITQSPKYLFRKEGQNVTLSCEQNLNHDAMYWYRQDPGQGLRLIYYSQIVNDFQKGDIAEGYSVSREKKESFPLTVTSAQKNPTAFYLCASSIGGGFVAGELFFGEGSRLTVL.

A few counts support this clone. CDR3 protein: CASSLGGSHSYEQYF. As DNA, the CDR3 is TGTGCCAGCAGCTTAGGGGGCTCCCACTCCTACGAGCAGTACTTC. This chain joins TRBV7-9 and TRBJ2-7; tentatively, D is TRBD1 (5 bases). Deletions cut 1 base from V and 0 bases from J, with 10 bases between. Germline V gene sequence: CDR1 SEHNR, CDR2 FQNEAQ (reference sequence). This CDR3 spans 15 amino acids.

This clone was detected only once. The rearrangement uses TRBV2 and TRBJ2-1; 11 bases fit TRBD2. The CDR3 runs 14 residues. Losses at the gene ends were 5 bases for V and 9 bases for J; bases not matched to a gene: 6. Germline CDR1 SNHLY, CDR2 FYNNEI. DNA for the CDR3: TGTGCCAGCAGTCCCGGGACTAGCGGTGCTGAGCAGTTCTTC. This gives the protein CASSPGTSGAEQFF.